Sequencing of this T cell receptor beta chain was carried out in a study of blood T cell repertoires in COVID-19 (dated by TCRdb to 2018 to 2021). For the study in its entirety: Collaborator samples came from the United States, Italy and Spain and covered acute and convalescent phases of COVID-19. The material from the prospective study consisted of cDNA or gDNA derived from T cells, B-cell-depleted T cells, or PBMCs. The dataset comprised deeply sampled blood TCRbeta repertoires from subjects exposed to, actively infected with, or recovered from COVID-19. A freely available public database, intended as a resource for researchers studying the immune response to SARS-CoV-2, is where the repertoires were released. The samples were drawn from two sources: the first 160 participants of the ongoing ImmuneRACE study, and 950 to 1,500 subjects contributed by 6 global collaborators. Sample metadata almost always included a de-identified subject ID, COVID-19 status, age in years and sex. Where available, HLA class I and class II types were taken from metadata supplied by the sample provider and were not determined by assay-based typing. Broad study findings and their caveats: How much clinical and demographic metadata was included differed by source and by participant, and the metadata was provided uncurated.

Concerning this clone: What antigen it recognizes has not been identified. No much larger clone is present one base from it, and per-base qualities are unavailable.

The germline V gene (reference sequence) provides CDR1 GTSNPN and CDR2 SVGIG. The CDR3, cysteine through phenylalanine, is 13 amino acids long. The retained sequence is limited to the CDR3, 39 bases, with the frame set at the first base. The V end gives up 6 bases and the J end 6 bases, leaving 5 bases in the junction not matched to a gene. The collaborating institutions used their own protocols to collect whole blood in K2EDTA tubes. For TCRbeta analysis, collaborators shipped samples in one of three forms: frozen whole blood, isolated PBMCs, or DNA extracted from either of those sample types. The immunoSEQ Assay, a bias-controlled multiplex PCR, was used to amplify TCRbeta CDR3 regions from genomic DNA. The original methods were these. The number of nucleated cells in each sample was estimated from the amplification of reference gene primers within the assay. To quantify the absolute abundance of each unique TCRbeta CDR3 rearrangement, sequence reads were collapsed and filtered. Productive Simpson clonality was computed per sample as the square root of Simpson's diversity index over productive rearrangements. TCRdb re-hosts the immuneACCESS table, in-frame sequences only. Its copies lack some clones; in the studies checked, an unresolved V gene accounts for under half of them, and the cause for the rest is not known. D and trimming were read from the DNA, whereas the V and J calls and clone size are those reported in that table. In all, the sample holds 100,000 to 120,000 clones, and 70% to 90% of those were seen once. The ten biggest clones cover approximately 4.2% of the sample.

The chain was built from TRBV30 and TRBJ2-1, with 10 central nucleotides matching TRBD1. The origin of this receptor is a woman aged 45-59 years with acute or convalescent COVID-19. Sequences were obtained from peripheral blood. The CDR3 reads CACTGQGSNEQFF. Here is the DNA: TGTGCCTGTACGGGACAGGGGAGCAATGAGCAGTTCTTC.